These 16 T cell receptor beta chains were all obtained from the same sample, sequenced in a study of T cell responses to AZD1222 COVID-19 vaccine. The protocol was immunoSEQ multiplex PCR, while the TCRdb copy is restricted to in-frame clones and leaves out a portion. The sample holds more than 110,000 clones; approximately 94% are singletons and the top ten take over 7.5%. The source material was peripheral blood, sampled on day 0 of AZD1222 vaccination. The source is an adult in good health.

The chain links TRBV6-4 to TRBJ2-7; the D call may be TRBD1 or TRBD2 (5 bases each). The CDR3 contains 13 residues. Per the germline V gene, CDR1 is MRHNA and CDR2 is SNTAGT. The germline V and J ends were trimmed by 3 bases and 6 bases, with 12 bases remaining between them. The chain's CDR3 is CASSEYGGGEQYF. The CDR3 DNA follows: TGTGCCAGCAGTGAATATGGGGGTGGCGAGCAGTACTTC.

V and J are TRBV11-3 and TRBJ2-2; D gene ambiguous. Germline values: CDR1 SGHNT, CDR2 YENEEA. Trimming pared 6 bases from V and 1 base from J, leaving 18 bases between. The CDR3 is 17 residues long. For the CDR3, the DNA is TGTGCCAGCAGTACCGGATGGGGATCGGGGAACACCGGGGAGCTGTTTTTT. It translates to CASSTGWGSGNTGELFF.

The chain joins TRBV7-9 to TRBJ1-1; D is possibly TRBD1 (6 bases). The length of the CDR3 is 14 residues. V gave up 5 bases and J gave up 1 base, with 11 bases separating them. Germline V gene data show CDR1 as SEHNR and CDR2 as FQNEAQ (reference sequence). CDR3: CASSAGERNTEAFF. The DNA of the CDR3 is TGTGCCAGCAGCGCAGGGGAAAGGAACACTGAAGCTTTCTTT.

This rearrangement joins TRBV7-2 to TRBJ1-5; no clear D. CDR1 SGHTA and CDR2 FQGNSA come from the germline V gene. The CDR3 has 13 residues. V gave up 4 bases and J gave up 7 bases, with 11 bases separating them. The CDR3 reads CASSSNPDQPQHF. For the CDR3, the DNA is TGTGCCAGCAGCTCTAACCCTGACCAGCCCCAGCATTTT.

This clone was seen only once. The J gene is TRBJ1-1, the V gene TRBV19; 9 positions agree with TRBD1. Germline CDR1 is LNHDA and CDR2 is SQIVND (reference sequence). The CDR3 extends over 13 amino acids. Trimming removed 5 bases from V and 5 bases from J; junction bases left unmatched: 3. The CDR3 DNA sequence: TGTGCCAGTAGTGGGGACAGGGCTACTGAAGCTTTCTTT. Its protein is CASSGDRATEAFF.

The chain carries TRBV6-5 and TRBJ1-4, with TRBD1 identical over 7 bases. The CDR3 is made up of 14 amino acids. After removal of 2 bases from V and 6 bases from J, the junction contained 3 bases not matched to a gene. Germline CDR1 MNHEY, CDR2 SVGAGI. In DNA, the CDR3 is TGTGCCAGCAGTTACAGGGGGCGGGATGAAAAACTGTTTTTT. Its protein product is CASSYRGRDEKLFF.

The chain combines TRBV5-1 with TRBJ2-1; D perhaps matches TRBD2 (7 bases). The CDR3 spans 13 residues. Trimming shortened V by 2 bases and J by 9 bases, and 12 bases separated the two germline ends. Germline V gene data show CDR1 as SGHRS and CDR2 as YFSETQ. The CDR3 coding sequence is TGCGCCAGCAGCTTTACCCGGGGGGCTGAGCAGTTCTTC. Protein product: CASSFTRGAEQFF.

The rearrangement joins TRBV4-3 to TRBJ1-6; 7 nucleotides align to TRBD1. V lost 0 bases, J lost 4 bases, and 15 bases stayed unmatched. Germline assignment: CDR1 LGHNA and CDR2 YSLEER. The CDR3 has 20 amino acids. Here the CDR3 reads CASSQDTGTQGGHYNSPLHF. The CDR3 coding sequence is TGCGCCAGCAGCCAAGATACGGGCACCCAGGGGGGCCATTATAATTCACCCCTCCACTTT.

The chain links TRBV15 to TRBJ1-5, with 9 bases matching TRBD1. Trimming cost V 5 bases and J 3 bases; bases outside gene matches: 8. The CDR3 loop spans 16 amino acids. Germline assignment: CDR1 LNHNV and CDR2 YYDKDF (reference sequence). CDR3 nucleotides: TGTGCCACCAGCGGCGCTGACAGGGGGATCAATCAGCCCCAGCATTTT. Amino acid sequence: CATSGADRGINQPQHF.

This chain links TRBV3-1 (or the pseudogene TRBV3-2) with TRBJ2-2; maybe TRBD2 (6 bases). Trimming pared 2 bases from V and 0 bases from J, leaving 13 bases between. Germline V gene sequence: CDR1 LGHDT, CDR2 YNNKEL (reference sequence). CDR3 length equals 17 residues. The CDR3 protein is CASSQIGGGANTGELFF. The CDR3 DNA reads TGTGCCAGCAGCCAAATCGGAGGCGGGGCGAACACCGGGGAGCTGTTTTTT.

The table lists this clone with a few counts. The V call is TRBV24-1, the J call TRBJ2-1; D is perhaps TRBD1 (6 bases). V lost 3 bases and J 4 bases, leaving 12 bases between the germline ends. CDR3 length: 15 residues. Germline CDR1 and CDR2: KGHDR and SFDVKD. CDR3: CATSDAGTPYNEQFF. As DNA, the CDR3 is TGTGCCACCAGTGATGCCGGGACACCGTACAATGAGCAGTTCTTC.

This clone has only one observation. The V gene is TRBV10-3, the J gene TRBJ2-2, with TRBD2 identical over 11 bases. The CDR3 length is 15 residues. The trim removed 5 bases at V and 8 bases at J, leaving 7 bases unmatched. The germline V gene encodes CDR1 ENHRY and CDR2 SYGVKD. CDR3 sequence (DNA): TGTGCCATCAGTTCCGGGACTAGCGGTGGGGGGGAGCTGTTTTTT. Translating gives CAISSGTSGGGELFF.

Points on this clone: Other DNA sequences in the sample encode the same CDR3. This chain joins TRBV5-1 and TRBJ2-7, with 8 bases aligning to TRBD1. Per the germline V gene, CDR1 is SGHRS and CDR2 is YFSETQ. This CDR3 has 13 amino acids. The J segment lost 4 bases and the V segment lost 8 bases, leaving 8 bases of the junction unmatched. The DNA for the CDR3 is TGCGCCAGTAGACCCGGGACAGGATACGAGCAGTACTTC. This gives the protein CASRPGTGYEQYF.

The chain recombines TRBV11-3 with TRBJ1-1; no firm D call. Looked up from germline, CDR1 is SGHNT and CDR2 is YENEEA. CDR3 length equals 13 residues. V lost 2 bases to trimming and J lost 3 bases, with 7 bases between them. CDR3 protein: CASSLTVDTEAFF. The CDR3, as DNA: TGTGCCAGCAGCTTAACGGTAGACACTGAAGCTTTCTTT.

This chain connects TRBV5-6 to TRBJ2-1; TRBD2 is a possible D gene (5 bases). The CDR3 loop spans 13 amino acids. V was shortened by 4 bases and J by 4 bases, with 9 bases between the two germline ends. CDR1 is SGHDT, CDR2 YYEEEE, per germline. This CDR3 reads CASSPDLYNEQFF. DNA for the CDR3: TGTGCCAGCAGCCCGGACTTATACAATGAGCAGTTCTTC. Filled out from reference TRBV5-6 and TRBJ2-1, the complete variable domain reads DAGVTQSPTHLIKTRGQQVTLRCSPKSGHDTVSWYQQALGQGPQFIFQYYEEEERQRGNFPDRFSGHQFPNYSSELNVNALLLGDSALYLCASSPDLYNEQFFGPGTRLTVL.

This clone was recorded once. This sequence joins TRBV24-1 and TRBJ2-5; D perhaps matches TRBD2 (5 bases). The CDR3 contains 14 residues. V shed 3 bases and J shed 5 bases, with 12 bases lying between them. The V gene's germline CDR1 is KGHDR and CDR2 SFDVKD. CDR3 loop: CATSDAGRRETQYF. CDR3 DNA: TGTGCCACCAGTGATGCCGGGCGGAGGGAGACCCAGTACTTC.